The rows below give T cell receptor beta chains drawn from one sample of a study of blood T cell repertoires in COVID-19. The data were produced by immunoSEQ multiplex PCR, yet TCRdb's version contains in-frame clones alone and is incomplete. The table lists approximately 200,000 clones, about 85% of them singletons, with 2.9% in the top ten. The sample was peripheral blood. The source of these receptors is a woman aged 25 to 45 with active or convalescent COVID-19. CDR3s include the opening cysteine and the closing phenylalanine or tryptophan. The order of the fields is J gene, V gene, D gene, clone size, CDR3 protein, CDR3 DNA. The D gene is left open where the match is weak. Clone size, where shown, is once, few, many, or a class for clones that have expanded.

j_gene: TRBJ2-3; v_gene: TRBV6-5; d_gene: TRBD2; abundance: NA; CDR3aa: CASSYKAGGPDTQYF; CDR3nt: TGTGCCAGCAGTTACAAAGCGGGGGGGCCAGATACGCAGTATTTT
j_gene: TRBJ1-2; v_gene: TRBV29-1; d_gene: TRBD1; abundance: NA; CDR3aa: CSVGQGRGGYTF; CDR3nt: TGCAGCGTTGGACAGGGGAGGGGAGGCTACACCTTC
j_gene: TRBJ1-1; v_gene: TRBV28; d_gene: NA; abundance: NA; CDR3aa: CASSPDGDEAFF; CDR3nt: TGTGCCAGCAGTCCCGACGGGGATGAAGCTTTCTTT
j_gene: TRBJ2-7; v_gene: TRBV6-6; d_gene: TRBD1; abundance: NA; CDR3aa: CATATGTGSYEQYF; CDR3nt: TGTGCCACAGCGACAGGGACAGGTTCCTACGAGCAGTACTTC
j_gene: TRBJ1-6; v_gene: TRBV28; d_gene: TRBD1; abundance: NA; CDR3aa: CASSLGQGPPGNSPLHF; CDR3nt: TGTGCCAGCAGTTTGGGACAGGGTCCCCCAGGGAATTCACCCCTCCACTTT
j_gene: TRBJ2-3; v_gene: TRBV27; d_gene: NA; abundance: NA; CDR3aa: CASRGTDSTDTQYF; CDR3nt: TGTGCCAGCCGCGGGACGGACAGCACAGATACGCAGTATTTT
j_gene: TRBJ2-3; v_gene: TRBV12-3/TRBV12-4; d_gene: NA; abundance: NA; CDR3aa: CASSLASADTQYF; CDR3nt: TGTGCCAGCAGTTTAGCGTCAGCAGATACGCAGTATTTT
j_gene: TRBJ2-1; v_gene: TRBV9; d_gene: NA; abundance: NA; CDR3aa: CASSASGSYNEQFF; CDR3nt: TGTGCCAGCAGCGCAAGCGGATCCTACAATGAGCAGTTCTTC
j_gene: TRBJ2-7; v_gene: TRBV6-5; d_gene: NA; abundance: NA; CDR3aa: CASSSRTEYYEQYF; CDR3nt: TGTGCCAGCAGTTCCCGGACAGAGTACTACGAGCAGTACTTC
j_gene: TRBJ1-5; v_gene: TRBV2; d_gene: NA; abundance: NA; CDR3aa: CASREQGIGNQPQHF; CDR3nt: TGTGCCAGCAGGGAACAGGGAATCGGCAATCAGCCCCAGCATTTT
j_gene: TRBJ2-5; v_gene: TRBV2; d_gene: NA; abundance: NA; CDR3aa: CASNDGKGEETQYF; CDR3nt: TGTGCCAGCAACGATGGTAAGGGAGAAGAGACCCAGTACTTC
j_gene: TRBJ2-3; v_gene: TRBV5-4; d_gene: TRBD2; abundance: NA; CDR3aa: CASSHSSGGVGDTQYF; CDR3nt: TGTGCCAGCAGCCATTCTAGCGGGGGGGTCGGTGATACGCAGTATTTT
j_gene: TRBJ1-5; v_gene: TRBV19; d_gene: NA; abundance: NA; CDR3aa: CASRNRAPTPQHF; CDR3nt: TGTGCCAGTAGGAACAGGGCCCCAACGCCCCAGCATTTT
j_gene: TRBJ2-2; v_gene: TRBV4-1; d_gene: TRBD1; abundance: NA; CDR3aa: CASSRETGFSFTGELFF; CDR3nt: TGCGCCAGCAGCCGAGAGACAGGGTTCTCGTTCACCGGGGAGCTGTTTTTT
j_gene: TRBJ1-2; v_gene: TRBV13; d_gene: NA; abundance: NA; CDR3aa: CASSFDGGRVGANYGYTF; CDR3nt: TGTGCCAGCAGCTTCGACGGGGGACGGGTAGGGGCTAACTATGGCTACACCTTC
j_gene: TRBJ1-2; v_gene: TRBV19; d_gene: NA; abundance: NA; CDR3aa: CASSIDRGGPNYGYTF; CDR3nt: TGTGCCAGTAGTATAGATCGCGGCGGCCCAAACTATGGCTACACCTTC
j_gene: TRBJ2-7; v_gene: TRBV3-1/TRBV3-2; d_gene: NA; abundance: NA; CDR3aa: CASSQEGNFYEQYF; CDR3nt: TGTGCCAGCAGCCAAGAGGGCAATTTCTACGAGCAGTACTTC
j_gene: TRBJ2-7; v_gene: TRBV28; d_gene: NA; abundance: once; CDR3aa: CASSLYRNEQYF; CDR3nt: TGTGCCAGCAGTTTATACAGGAACGAGCAGTACTTC
j_gene: TRBJ2-1; v_gene: TRBV7-2; d_gene: NA; abundance: NA; CDR3aa: CASSPASNEQFF; CDR3nt: TGTGCCAGCAGCCCGGCTAGTAACGAGCAGTTCTTC
j_gene: TRBJ1-3; v_gene: TRBV7-9; d_gene: NA; abundance: NA; CDR3aa: CASSSTGLSSGNTIYF; CDR3nt: TGTGCCAGCAGCTCGACAGGACTTAGCTCTGGAAACACCATATATTTT
j_gene: TRBJ1-5; v_gene: TRBV30; d_gene: TRBD1; abundance: NA; CDR3aa: CAWSGTGSKNQPQHF; CDR3nt: TGTGCCTGGAGTGGGACAGGGTCGAAGAATCAGCCCCAGCATTTT
j_gene: TRBJ2-1; v_gene: TRBV29-1; d_gene: TRBD2; abundance: NA; CDR3aa: CSVSGRRSYNEQFF; CDR3nt: TGCAGCGTTTCCGGGAGGCGGTCCTACAATGAGCAGTTCTTC
j_gene: TRBJ2-3; v_gene: TRBV4-1; d_gene: NA; abundance: NA; CDR3aa: CASSQAGIGTDTQYF; CDR3nt: TGCGCCAGCAGCCAAGCCGGGATCGGCACAGATACGCAGTATTTT
j_gene: TRBJ2-5; v_gene: TRBV15; d_gene: TRBD1; abundance: NA; CDR3aa: CATSRDGGTGQETQYF; CDR3nt: TGTGCCACCAGCAGAGATGGCGGGACAGGTCAAGAGACCCAGTACTTC
j_gene: TRBJ2-2; v_gene: TRBV29-1; d_gene: NA; abundance: NA; CDR3aa: CSTRGGSDTGELFF; CDR3nt: TGCAGCACACGTGGAGGGTCGGACACCGGGGAGCTGTTTTTT
j_gene: TRBJ1-5; v_gene: TRBV30; d_gene: NA; abundance: NA; CDR3aa: CAWSVGGLGNQPQHF; CDR3nt: TGTGCCTGGAGTGTAGGCGGGCTCGGCAATCAGCCCCAGCATTTT
j_gene: TRBJ1-2; v_gene: TRBV28; d_gene: NA; abundance: once; CDR3aa: CASGIAGSTTYGYTF; CDR3nt: TGTGCCAGCGGTATTGCGGGATCCACAACCTATGGCTACACCTTC
j_gene: TRBJ1-1; v_gene: TRBV6-5; d_gene: TRBD1; abundance: NA; CDR3aa: CASSFTGGEGKPFF; CDR3nt: TGTGCCAGTTCCTTTACAGGGGGCGAAGGGAAACCTTTCTTT
j_gene: TRBJ2-5; v_gene: TRBV7-7; d_gene: TRBD1; abundance: NA; CDR3aa: CASSLTGAETQYF; CDR3nt: TGTGCTAGCAGCTTGACAGGGGCTGAGACCCAGTACTTC
j_gene: TRBJ1-1; v_gene: TRBV7-4; d_gene: NA; abundance: few; CDR3aa: CASSLEYLGGREGLENTEAFF; CDR3nt: TGTGCCAGCAGCTTGGAATATTTAGGCGGCAGGGAGGGATTGGAGAACACTGAAGCTTTCTTT
j_gene: TRBJ2-5; v_gene: TRBV24-1; d_gene: NA; abundance: NA; CDR3aa: CATSRTAAEETQYF; CDR3nt: TGTGCCACCAGTCGAACAGCGGCCGAAGAGACCCAGTACTTC
j_gene: TRBJ1-1; v_gene: TRBV5-1; d_gene: NA; abundance: NA; CDR3aa: CASSLEPPGGDTEAFF; CDR3nt: TGCGCCAGCAGCTTGGAGCCCCCGGGTGGAGACACTGAAGCTTTCTTT
j_gene: TRBJ2-1; v_gene: TRBV6-5; d_gene: NA; abundance: NA; CDR3aa: CASTLQGSYNEQFF; CDR3nt: TGTGCCAGCACTTTACAGGGTTCCTACAATGAGCAGTTCTTC
j_gene: TRBJ1-2; v_gene: TRBV24-1; d_gene: TRBD1; abundance: NA; CDR3aa: CATSDRDSANYGYTF; CDR3nt: TGTGCCACCAGTGATCGGGACAGCGCTAACTATGGCTACACCTTC
j_gene: TRBJ2-1; v_gene: TRBV9; d_gene: TRBD2; abundance: NA; CDR3aa: CASSVAGTSGGNEQFF; CDR3nt: TGTGCCAGCAGCGTAGCGGGGACTAGCGGGGGGAATGAGCAGTTCTTC
j_gene: TRBJ2-7; v_gene: TRBV9; d_gene: TRBD2; abundance: once; CDR3aa: CASSPAPGGGRALRYEQYF; CDR3nt: TGTGCCAGCAGCCCCGCGCCGGGAGGGGGGAGGGCACTGCGATACGAGCAGTACTTC
j_gene: TRBJ1-4; v_gene: TRBV5-8; d_gene: TRBD1; abundance: NA; CDR3aa: CASSLEGGQILTNEKLFF; CDR3nt: TGTGCCAGCAGCTTGGAAGGGGGCCAAATCTTAACTAATGAAAAACTGTTTTTT
j_gene: TRBJ1-6; v_gene: TRBV25-1; d_gene: NA; abundance: NA; CDR3aa: CASSEAQVRVAYNSPLHF; CDR3nt: TGTGCCAGCAGTGAGGCACAGGTTAGGGTAGCCTATAATTCACCCCTCCACTTT
j_gene: TRBJ1-1; v_gene: TRBV27; d_gene: NA; abundance: NA; CDR3aa: CASSPWIQDTEAFF; CDR3nt: TGTGCCAGCAGCCCCTGGATCCAGGACACTGAAGCTTTCTTT
j_gene: TRBJ2-5; v_gene: TRBV3-1/TRBV3-2; d_gene: TRBD1; abundance: NA; CDR3aa: CASSQDVRTGVYF; CDR3nt: TGTGCCAGCAGCCAAGATGTAAGGACAGGGGTTTACTTC